The clone carrying this T cell receptor beta chain was counted between two and nine times. The antigen is unknown. This record comes from a study of T-cell reconstitution after alpha-beta-depleted transplantation in children. Study-wide results and limits: Several hundred expanded graft clones reportedly supplied alpha-beta T cells about two months after transplant.

Preparing the TCRbeta library involved the use of unique molecular identifiers. TCRdb re-derived calls from the PCR reads in MiXCR, one entry per CDR3 protein. The table records approximately 110,000 distinct CDR3 sequences, more than 20% of them present only once. Germline CDR1 SGHTA, CDR2 FQGNSA. V gave up 5 bases and J gave up 8 bases, with 13 bases separating them. This CDR3 comprises 13 residues. This TCR was recovered from a male patient aged 2 to 9 who had a stem cell transplant for chronic granulomatous disease, so the T cells may come from the graft donor. The material was PBMCs, mostly from graft donor cells, obtained 180 days after TCRalphabeta/CD19-depleted stem cell transplant. The V gene is TRBV7-2, the J gene TRBJ2-1; possible D gene TRBD2, 6 bases. CDR3 region: CASSRTSIHEQFF. The CDR3 DNA sequence: TGTGCCAGCAGCCGCACTAGCATCCATGAGCAGTTCTTC.